Below, 23 T cell receptor beta chains from the same sample are listed, as sequenced in a study of human T cells and chemical hapten exposure. TCRdb re-called the RACE reads through MiXCR, storing one row per CDR3 protein. The sample holds 300,000 to 400,000 distinct CDR3 sequences, approximately 6.3% seen once. The time point was: patch test 1, 2 weeks after DPC sensitization. As to treatment: therapeutic diphenylcyclopropenone sensitization with weekly scalp DPC. Sequenced material: whole blood, taken in connection with sensitization to the hapten diphenylcyclopropenone (DPC). The source of these receptors is a woman between 18 and 29 years old with alopecia areata. Some clones in this sample may be carry-over from other donors' samples.

This clonotype was counted many times. V gene TRBV4-3 combines with J gene TRBJ1-2, with no clear D. This CDR3 has 16 residues. V was trimmed by 5 bases and J by 3 bases, leaving 19 bases between them. Germline V gene sequence: CDR1 LGHNA, CDR2 YSLEER. The CDR3 is CASSYDAAPSDYGYTF. The CDR3 region has the DNA TGCGCCAGCAGCTATGACGCGGCTCCGAGTGACTATGGCTACACCTTC.

This clonotype was seen only once. This sequence joins TRBV7-2 and TRBJ1-2; D uncertain. Trimming removed 0 bases from V and 4 bases from J, with 9 bases in between. The CDR3 length is 14 residues. The germline gives CDR1 SGHTA, CDR2 FQGNSA. The CDR3 DNA sequence: TGTGCCAGCAGCTTAGCGGGGAGCCTCTATGGCTACACCTTC. Translation gives CASSLAGSLYGYTF.

The chain is built from TRBV11-3 and TRBJ2-7; D is perhaps TRBD2 (6 bases). The length of the CDR3 is 15 residues. The V end lost 3 bases, the J end lost 1 base, and 13 bases lay between the germline ends. Germline values: CDR1 SGHNT, CDR2 YENEEA. CDR3 region: CASSLGGRNSYEQYF. The CDR3 nucleotides are TGTGCCAGCAGCTTGGGGGGACGGAATTCCTACGAGCAGTACTTC.

The sample holds a few counts of this clonotype. V usage is TRBV20-1 and J usage is TRBJ2-3; weak D call: TRBD2 (6 bases). V was pared by 1 base and J by 1 base, with 9 bases between. Germline CDR1 DFQATT, CDR2 SNEGSKA (reference sequence). This CDR3 spans 14 amino acids. CDR3 nucleotides: TGCAGTGCTAGAGTAGCTAGCGGCACAGATACGCAGTATTTT. Translation: CSARVASGTDTQYF.

CDR3 nucleotide sequence: TGTGCCATCTCCGGGCACGATTCTAACTATGGCTACACCTTC. Amino acid sequence: CAISGHDSNYGYTF. The V and J genes are TRBV10-3 and TRBJ1-2; D is unresolved. Germline V gives CDR1 ENHRY, CDR2 SYGVKD. V was cut by 8 bases and J by 0 bases, with 13 bases left in between. The CDR3 totals 14 residues.

This clonotype was counted ten times or more. The V and J genes are TRBV3-1 and TRBJ1-5; no definite D call. Germline CDR1 reads LGHDT; CDR2 reads YNNKEL (reference sequence). Trimming removed 2 bases at V and 1 base at J, with 3 bases between. This CDR3 is built from 13 residues. In nucleotides, the CDR3 is TGTGCCAGCAGCCAATCGAGCAATCAGCCCCAGCATTTT. Protein: CASSQSSNQPQHF.

This chain connects TRBV5-6 to TRBJ2-3; either TRBD1 or TRBD2 may supply D (5 bases each). Germline V gives CDR1 SGHDT, CDR2 YYEEEE. V lost 3 bases and J lost 2, with 16 bases in between. The CDR3 sequence is 16 residues long. The CDR3 sequence is CASSSGAGINTDTQYF. The DNA for the CDR3 is TGTGCCAGCAGCTCCGGGGCAGGGATTAACACAGATACGCAGTATTTT.

This clonotype came up many times. The chain has TRBV14 and TRBJ2-3; D is perhaps TRBD1 (5 bases). Germline CDR1 is SGHDN and CDR2 is FVKESK. The CDR3 contains 13 residues. Trimming shortened V by 3 bases and J by 6 bases, and 10 bases separated the two germline ends. For the CDR3, the DNA is TGTGCCAGCAGCCAGCGAAGACAGGATACGCAGTATTTT. It is translated as CASSQRRQDTQYF.

This clonotype was detected a few times. The chain is built from TRBV27 and TRBJ2-5, with unresolved D. Germline CDR1 and CDR2: MNHEY and SMNVEV (reference sequence). The CDR3 consists of 13 residues. V lost 3 bases and J 0 bases, leaving 5 bases between the germline ends. In DNA form, the CDR3 reads TGTGCCAGCAGTTTTTTAGACCAAGAGACCCAGTACTTC. Translating it yields CASSFLDQETQYF.

The chain carries TRBV6-1 and TRBJ2-3; D is possibly TRBD1 (7 bases). Germline V gene lookup returns CDR1 MNHNS and CDR2 SASEGT. The V gene lost 4 bases and the J gene lost 4 bases, with 18 bases spanning the gap. CDR3 size: 16 residues. This CDR3 reads CASSGTGSWGADTQYF. CDR3 bases: TGTGCCAGCAGTGGGACAGGCTCGTGGGGGGCAGATACGCAGTATTTT.

This chain joins TRBV5-1 and TRBJ2-7; 7 bases fit TRBD1. Losses at the gene ends were 2 bases for V and 4 bases for J; bases not matched to a gene: 6. Germline V CDR1 and CDR2: SGHRS, YFSETQ. This CDR3 is built from 14 residues. CDR3 sequence reads: CASSFGQVGYEQYF. The CDR3 nucleotides read TGCGCCAGCAGCTTCGGACAGGTAGGGTACGAGCAGTACTTC. The variable domain in full, completed from reference TRBV5-1 and TRBJ2-7, reads KAGVTQTPRYLIKTRGQQVTLSCSPISGHRSVSWYQQTPGQGLQFLFEYFSETQRNKGNFPGRFSGRQFSNSRSEMNVSTLELGDSALYLCASSFGQVGYEQYFGPGTRLTVT.

There are many counts of this clonotype. For the CDR3, the DNA is TGCAGCGTTGGCGGGGCAACCGGGGAGCTGTTTTTT. Protein sequence: CSVGGATGELFF. This rearrangement joins TRBV29-1 to TRBJ2-2, with D maybe TRBD2 (6 bases). V was clipped by 4 bases and J by 5 bases, with 8 bases between them. Germline V CDR1 and CDR2: SQVTM, ANQGSEA. The CDR3 consists of 12 residues.

This clonotype was recorded many times. DNA of the CDR3: TGTGCCAGCAGTCCCCGCCCGACAGGATTGAACACTGAAGCTTTCTTT. Encoded protein: CASSPRPTGLNTEAFF. The chain joins TRBV12-3 or TRBV12-4 to TRBJ1-1, with D perhaps TRBD1 (6 bases). Trimming stripped 5 bases from V and 0 bases from J, with 16 bases between. The CDR3 extends over 16 amino acids.

This clonotype has a handful of counts. V and J are TRBV5-1 and TRBJ1-6, with D possibly matching TRBD1 (6 bases). Germline lookup yields CDR1 SGHRS and CDR2 YFSETQ. This CDR3 has 14 amino acids. Trimming cost V 4 bases and J 10 bases, with 15 bases left between them. The CDR3 region has the DNA TGCGCCAGCAGCCTACAGGGTAGCGGATCACCCCTCCACTTT. Protein: CASSLQGSGSPLHF.

Worth noting for this clonotype: An end of the junction differs from the germline gene, which may be a read error. The chain carries TRBV28 and TRBJ1-5; D unresolved. The CDR3 length is 15 residues. CDR1 is MDHEN and CDR2 is SYDVKM in the germline V gene. As DNA, the CDR3 is TGTGCCAGCAATTTAGCGGAGTTTAGCAATCAGCCCCAGCATTTT. It encodes CASNLAEFSNQPQHF.

In this sample, this clonotype turned up many times. The chain joins TRBV25-1 to TRBJ1-4; 8 bases fit TRBD1. The CDR3 runs to 16 residues. V lost 1 base, J lost 8 bases, and 9 bases stayed unmatched. The V gene's germline CDR1 is MGHDK and CDR2 SYGVNS. CDR3 bases: TGTGCCAGCAGTGAATCCGGGACAGGCTTGGGGGAAAAACTGTTTTTT. Residues: CASSESGTGLGEKLFF.

This clonotype was seen a few times. The chain combines TRBV5-4 with TRBJ2-3, with a possible D match to TRBD2 (6 bases). This CDR3 region has 16 residues. The ends were cut back, 0 bases at V and 5 bases at J, with 16 bases in the middle. Germline CDR1 SGHNT, CDR2 YYREEE (reference sequence). The CDR3 nucleotides read TGTGCCAGCAGCTTGGTAGGCGGGGTAGTTGAAGATACGCAGTATTTT. Encoded protein: CASSLVGGVVEDTQYF.

A few counts support this clonotype. The chain links TRBV12-3 or TRBV12-4 to TRBJ2-2; 7 bases are a match to TRBD2. V dropped 4 bases and J dropped 4; count of bases not matched to a gene: 6. This CDR3 has 15 residues. CDR3 protein: CASSSTSRGTGELFF. In DNA, the CDR3 is TGTGCCAGCAGTTCGACTAGCCGTGGCACCGGGGAGCTGTTTTTT.

This clonotype turned up a few times. This chain connects TRBV2 to TRBJ1-5, with D perhaps matching TRBD1 (6 bases). CDR1 is SNHLY, CDR2 FYNNEI, per germline. This CDR3 is built from 13 residues. V was cut by 3 bases and J by 5 bases, with 8 bases left in between. The CDR3 DNA reads TGTGCCAGCAGTGAGGACAGCTATCAGCCCCAGCATTTT. Protein sequence: CASSEDSYQPQHF.

This clonotype was observed many times. J is TRBJ2-7 and V is TRBV5-1; D unresolved. Trimming took 2 bases from V and 2 from J, leaving 11 bases between them. Germline lookup yields CDR1 SGHRS and CDR2 YFSETQ. The length of the CDR3 is 14 residues. DNA for the CDR3: TGCGCCAGCAGCTTTCGGCAGCCAGCCTACGAGCAGTACTTC. It translates to CASSFRQPAYEQYF.

The chain carries TRBV20-1 and TRBJ1-4; D is unresolved. Trimming shortened V by 5 bases and J by 5 bases, and 9 bases separated the two germline ends. This CDR3 region has 12 residues. Germline lookup yields CDR1 DFQATT and CDR2 SNEGSKA (reference sequence). CDR3 in amino acids: CSASGFNEKLFF. CDR3 DNA: TGCAGTGCTTCGGGGTTCAATGAAAAACTGTTTTTT.

The chain is built from TRBV6-1 and TRBJ2-1; D possibly uses TRBD1 or TRBD2 (6 bases each). V lost 6 bases, J lost 7 bases, and 19 bases lay in between. The CDR3 spans 15 residues. From germline, CDR1 is MNHNS and CDR2 SASEGT. The CDR3 DNA sequence: TGTGCCAGCAGCCTCAGCCCACAGGGAGGTAATGAGCAGTTCTTC. It encodes CASSLSPQGGNEQFF.

The chain employs TRBV20-1 and TRBJ2-3; TRBD1 agrees at 8 bases. Germline values: CDR1 DFQATT, CDR2 SNEGSKA (reference sequence). J was trimmed by 4 bases and V by 3 bases; bases with no gene match: 6. The CDR3 runs to 14 residues. The DNA for the CDR3 is TGCAGTGCTAGTCGGCAGGGGGCGGCAGATACGCAGTATTTT. It translates to CSASRQGAADTQYF.